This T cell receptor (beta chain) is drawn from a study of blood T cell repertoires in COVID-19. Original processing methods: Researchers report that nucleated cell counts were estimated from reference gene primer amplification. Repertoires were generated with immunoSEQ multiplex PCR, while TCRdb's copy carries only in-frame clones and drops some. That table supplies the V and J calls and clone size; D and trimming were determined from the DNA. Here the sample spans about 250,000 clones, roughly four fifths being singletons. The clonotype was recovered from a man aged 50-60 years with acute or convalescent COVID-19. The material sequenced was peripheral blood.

DNA for the CDR3: TGTGCCATCAGCACTAACAGGGCCGGGGACTATGGCTACACCTTC. This gives the protein CAISTNRAGDYGYTF. The gene calls are TRBV10-3 and TRBJ1-2, with D maybe TRBD1 (6 bases). Per the germline V gene, CDR1 is ENHRY and CDR2 is SYGVKD. This CDR3 region has 15 residues. The V end lost 6 bases, the J end lost 3 bases, and 17 bases lay between the germline ends.